This is a list of T cell receptor beta chains from one sample in a study of cytotoxic CD8 clonotypes in ibrutinib-treated CLL. Assay: immunoSEQ multiplex PCR; the TCRdb copy retains only in-frame clones and omits some. The sample lists roughly 220,000 clones, 75% to 85% occurring once. The sample was PBMCs, taken after 12 months of ibrutinib treatment. The receptors derive from a human donor with chronic lymphocytic leukemia. CDR3s leave out the opening cysteine and the closing phenylalanine or tryptophan. Each record gives: V gene, CDR3 protein.

TRBV15 | ATSRGGDGRWEQY
TRBV6-1 | ASSAIVGQGTYEQY
TRBV19 | ASSMFGDLETQY
TRBV10-3 | AITSRVEGEQY
TRBV7-9 | ASSSRGTGVSGANVLT
TRBV28 | ASCRGQGATQPQH
TRBV6-5 | ASRLAGVSIDTQY
TRBV28 | ASRKGGESYEQY
TRBV28 | ASSPGTHDNYGYT
TRBV6-6 | ASTYSRENYEQY
TRBV25-1 | ASSRVGTEGFEKLF
TRBV10-2 | ASILTGTNTEAF
TRBV14 | ASSQDEGGEQY
TRBV11-2 | ASSFNSYDEQY
TRBV6-5 | ASRLQGTNYGYT
TRBV2 | ASSRDRVGKLF
TRBV2 | ASRAIGVGPGYNEQF
TRBV7-2 | ASSSPRGGSLEQY
TRBV19 | ASNPGTLGYT